This TCR beta chain was retrieved from a study of blood T cell repertoires in COVID-19. As for the study in general: COVID-19 samples collected from the United States, Italy and Spain covered acute and convalescent phases.

The repertoire was sequenced with immunoSEQ multiplex PCR; TCRdb's copy has only in-frame clones and lacks some. This sample carries around 250,000 clones, about 89% of them seen once, and the ten largest clones take around 1.5%. CDR3 length: 15 residues. CDR1 and CDR2 (germline): PRHDT, FYEKMQ (reference sequence). V gave up 5 bases and J gave up 1 base, with 12 bases separating them. The TCR was taken from a woman aged 55-75 years who had recovered from COVID-19. The V and J genes are TRBV13 and TRBJ1-3, with a tentative D call TRBD1 (5 bases). The sample was peripheral blood. This chain's CDR3 is CASSPPGGSGNTIYF. The CDR3 nucleotides are TGTGCCAGCAGCCCCCCGGGGGGATCTGGAAACACCATATATTTT.